Listed here are 29 T cell receptor beta chains from one sample, sequenced in a study of T cells in Graves' hyperthyroidism and ophthalmopathy. Amplification targeted TCR beta CDR3 regions from RNA transcripts. HTBI primers were used for first-round RT-PCR of the TCR CDR3. TCRdb recomputed calls from the multiplex PCR reads with MiXCR, one row per CDR3 protein. The repertoire consists of a few hundred thousand distinct CDR3 sequences, with approximately 15% occurring once and the leading ten covering roughly 33%. Sequencing was carried out using blood. The source of these receptors is a woman in her 30s with Graves' hyperthyroidism.

This clonotype occurred a few times. The chain carries TRBV4-1 and TRBJ2-3, with 8 nucleotides matching TRBD1. The germline V gene has CDR1 MGHRA and CDR2 YSYEKL. V shed 4 bases and J 5 bases; nucleotides not matched to a gene: 8. The length of the CDR3 is 15 residues. CDR3 residues: CASSPRQGRGDTQYF. The CDR3 DNA follows: TGCGCCAGCAGCCCGCGACAGGGGCGGGGAGATACGCAGTATTTT.

This clonotype was seen repeatedly, ten times or more. The rearrangement joins TRBV18 to TRBJ1-1; D is unclear. Trimming removed 1 base at V and 0 bases at J, with 9 bases between. Germline lookup yields CDR1 KGHSH and CDR2 LQKENI. This CDR3 region has 15 residues. The CDR3 nucleotides read TGTGCCAGCTCACCACAGACCAGTTTGAACACTGAAGCTTTCTTT. Its translation is CASSPQTSLNTEAFF.

This clonotype was seen a few times. Germline is not matched at one junction end, which may reflect a read error. The rearrangement uses TRBV20-1 and TRBJ2-1, with TRBD2 as a possible D gene (5 bases). From germline, CDR1 is DFQATT and CDR2 SNEGSKA (reference sequence). CDR3 size: 12 residues. CDR3 coding DNA: TGCAGTGCGAGAGGGCCGGGAAATGAGCAGTTCTTC. Protein product: CSARGPGNEQFF.

A word on this clonotype: A much larger clone sits a single nucleotide away, making a read error possible. This sequence joins TRBV20-1 and TRBJ2-1; TRBD2 aligns across 7 bases. The CDR3 loop spans 16 amino acids. Germline values: CDR1 DFQATT, CDR2 SNEGSKA (reference sequence). This chain's CDR3 is CSARGARTREYNGQFF. The CDR3 DNA follows: TGCAGTGCTAGAGGTGCTAGGACTAGAGAGTACAATGGGCAGTTCTTC.

This clonotype was detected ten times or more. The V and J genes are TRBV2 and TRBJ2-3; 7 bases are shared with TRBD2. The CDR3 length is 14 residues. V lost 4 bases, J lost 3 bases, and 4 bases stayed unmatched. Germline V CDR1 and CDR2: SNHLY, FYNNEI. The CDR3 DNA is TGTGCCAGCAGTGGACTTAGCGGGACAGATACGCAGTATTTT. Translated: CASSGLSGTDTQYF.

This clonotype was picked up a small number of times. This chain joins TRBV18 and TRBJ2-4, with 11 bases aligning to TRBD1. CDR1 is KGHSH, CDR2 LQKENI, per germline. The CDR3 has 16 amino acids. V lost 3 bases to trimming and J lost 6 bases; unmatched junction nucleotides: 7. In nucleotides, the CDR3 is TGTGCCAGCTCACCCCTGGACAGGGGGCTAGGAAACATTCAGTACTTC. Amino acids: CASSPLDRGLGNIQYF.

The chain carries TRBV7-3 and TRBJ2-1, with TRBD2 matching 12 bases. This CDR3 spans 16 amino acids. The ends lost 2 bases at V and 4 bases at J; junction bases unmatched: 3. Germline V gene lookup returns CDR1 SGHTA and CDR2 FQGTGA. The DNA for the CDR3 is TGTGCCAGCAGCTTACGACTAGCGGGAGCTTACAATGAGCAGTTCTTC. Amino acids: CASSLRLAGAYNEQFF.

V is TRBV2 and J is TRBJ2-1; 15 positions agree with TRBD2. V shed 3 bases and J 10 bases; nucleotides not matched to a gene: 4. Germline V CDR1 and CDR2: SNHLY, FYNNEI. This CDR3 region has 15 residues. The DNA for the CDR3 is TGTGCCAGCAGTGAGGGACTAGCGGGAGGCCCCGAGCAGTTCTTC. Its protein product is CASSEGLAGGPEQFF.

In its sample, this clonotype was seen many times. This chain connects TRBV3-1 to TRBJ2-7, with TRBD1 identical over 7 bases. This CDR3 has 14 residues. Germline CDR1 LGHDT, CDR2 YNNKEL (reference sequence). Trimming at V came to 1 base and at J to 4 bases, leaving 4 bases not matched to a gene. The DNA for the CDR3 is TGTGCCAGCAGCCAAGGGCACAGGGGTTACGAGCAGTACTTC. Amino acids: CASSQGHRGYEQYF.

This clonotype was seen a handful of times. This sequence joins TRBV29-1 and TRBJ2-1; 15 positions match TRBD2. J lost 8 bases, V lost 2 bases, and 10 bases had no gene match. This CDR3 has 17 residues. Germline values: CDR1 SQVTM, CDR2 ANQGSEA. The CDR3 nucleotides read TGCAGCGTTGAACCAGGACTAGCGGGAGGGGATGGGGATGAGCAGTTCTTC. This translates into CSVEPGLAGGDGDEQFF.

The rearrangement joins TRBV19 to TRBJ1-2, with TRBD1 identical over 11 bases. J lost 0 bases, V lost 5 bases, and 5 bases had no gene match. The V gene's germline CDR1 is LNHDA and CDR2 SQIVND (reference sequence). The CDR3 extends over 16 amino acids. CDR3 DNA: TGTGCCAGTAGTGGACAGGGGGCTTCAGCTAACTATGGCTACACCTTC. Residues: CASSGQGASANYGYTF.

The chain employs TRBV7-8 and TRBJ2-7; D gene unclear. This CDR3 comprises 13 residues. Germline CDR1 and CDR2: SGHVS and FQNEAQ. Trimming removed 2 bases at V and 3 bases at J, with 8 bases between. The CDR3 loop is CASSLSWDYEQYF. CDR3 in DNA: TGTGCCAGCAGCTTATCTTGGGACTACGAGCAGTACTTC.

This clonotype was seen many times. This rearrangement joins TRBV20-1 to TRBJ2-7, with TRBD2 identical over 9 bases. This CDR3 spans 14 amino acids. The V segment lost 2 bases and the J segment 3 bases; nucleotides outside the gene matches: 5. The germline gives CDR1 DFQATT, CDR2 SNEGSKA (reference sequence). The CDR3 here is CSARSTSGDYEQYF. Here the CDR3 DNA reads TGCAGTGCTAGATCGACTAGCGGAGACTACGAGCAGTACTTC.

In this sample, this clonotype turned up a few times. The chain is built from TRBV7-9 and TRBJ2-7; TRBD2 might be the D (6 bases). Germline lookup yields CDR1 SEHNR and CDR2 FQNEAQ (reference sequence). The CDR3 extends over 15 amino acids. Trimming removed 4 bases from V and 6 bases from J, with 19 bases in between. The CDR3 region is CASSSSGVGSGEQYF. DNA of the CDR3: TGTGCCAGCAGCTCCTCGGGGGTGGGTAGCGGCGAGCAGTACTTC.

This clonotype was seen a handful of times. V is TRBV7-9 and J is TRBJ1-4; 8 bases fit TRBD1. Trimming took 5 bases from V and 6 from J; bases not matched to a gene: 5. CDR1 is SEHNR and CDR2 is FQNEAQ in the germline V gene (reference sequence). The CDR3 loop spans 14 amino acids. CDR3: CASSPDRAHEKLFF. Here the CDR3 DNA reads TGTGCCAGCAGCCCGGACAGGGCCCATGAAAAACTGTTTTTT.

At least ten counts were recorded for this clonotype. This chain connects TRBV12-3 or TRBV12-4 to TRBJ1-6, with 9 positions matching TRBD1. The trim removed 10 bases at V and 7 bases at J, leaving 8 bases unmatched. The CDR3 sequence is 14 residues long. CDR3 in amino acids: CATARQGENSPLHF. The CDR3 DNA follows: TGTGCCACCGCCCGACAGGGGGAAAATTCACCCCTCCACTTT.

This clonotype was seen at least ten times. The V and J genes are TRBV28 and TRBJ2-3; D not resolved. The V gene's germline CDR1 is MDHEN and CDR2 SYDVKM. This CDR3 is built from 12 residues. Trimming took off 6 bases at V and 5 bases at J, with 9 bases between the two ends. The CDR3 DNA is TGTGCCAGCAGCCTTGGGAAAGATACGCAGTATTTT. The encoded protein is CASSLGKDTQYF.

The chain employs TRBV28 and TRBJ2-2; 11 nucleotides align to TRBD2. The V segment lost 7 bases and the J segment 5 bases; nucleotides outside the gene matches: 3. Germline loops: CDR1 MDHEN, CDR2 SYDVKM. This CDR3 has 14 residues. CDR3 sequence (DNA): TGTGCCAGCACGTTAGCGGGAGGGACCGGGGAGCTGTTTTTT. Its translation: CASTLAGGTGELFF.

In its sample, this clonotype was seen many times. V usage is TRBV20-1 and J usage is TRBJ2-5, with D tentatively TRBD2 (5 bases). This CDR3 has 12 residues. The germline V gene has CDR1 DFQATT and CDR2 SNEGSKA (reference sequence). Trimming cost V 6 bases and J 3 bases, with 11 bases left between them. CDR3 nucleotide sequence: TGCAGTGCGTGGGAGAGGAAAGAGACCCAGTACTTC. It translates to CSAWERKETQYF.

V usage is TRBV7-9 and J usage is TRBJ2-2; 15 bases are a match to TRBD2. There are 19 residues in the CDR3. The germline V gene has CDR1 SEHNR and CDR2 FQNEAQ (reference sequence). Germline trimming cut 5 bases from V and 7 bases from J; bases unmatched to any gene: 14. This CDR3 is CASSPLWTSGRAEDGELFF. CDR3 nucleotides: TGTGCCAGCAGCCCCCTTTGGACTAGCGGGAGGGCCGAGGACGGGGAGCTGTTTTTT.

This clonotype was seen many times. V is TRBV28 and J is TRBJ2-7; D possibly corresponds to TRBD2 (6 bases). Germline V gene lookup returns CDR1 MDHEN and CDR2 SYDVKM. The V end lost 2 bases, the J end lost 4 bases, and 9 bases lay between the germline ends. The CDR3 extends over 13 amino acids. CDR3 coding DNA: TGTGCCAGCAGTTTAACCGGGGGTTACGAGCAGTACTTC. Its translation: CASSLTGGYEQYF.

This clonotype was seen a handful of times. The genes are TRBV5-6 and TRBJ2-1; no clear D. CDR1 and CDR2 (germline): SGHDT, YYEEEE. The CDR3 spans 12 residues. V gave up 1 base and J gave up 9 bases, with 8 bases separating them. For the CDR3, the DNA is TGTGCCAGCAGCTTGTCTTTCGGTGAGCAGTTCTTC. Translating gives CASSLSFGEQFF.

This chain connects TRBV7-2 to TRBJ2-4, with D maybe TRBD2 (6 bases). The germline V and J ends were trimmed by 4 bases and 0 bases, with 7 bases remaining between them. The germline V gene has CDR1 SGHTA and CDR2 FQGNSA. The CDR3 is 14 amino acids. CDR3 bases: TGTGCCAGCAGCTATAGCGGAGCCAAAAACATTCAGTACTTC. Its translation: CASSYSGAKNIQYF.

CDR3 in amino acids: CASSSKGRRDEQYF. The DNA of the CDR3 is TGCGCCAGCAGCTCAAAGGGACGGAGGGACGAGCAGTACTTC. The chain has TRBV4-1 and TRBJ2-7, with D possibly TRBD2 on 6 matching bases. The CDR3 covers 14 residues. Germline values: CDR1 MGHRA, CDR2 YSYEKL. Deletions cut 5 bases from V and 5 bases from J, with 16 bases between.

This clonotype was seen a few times. The rearrangement links TRBV5-1 to TRBJ2-6; D is uncertain. Germline assignment: CDR1 SGHRS and CDR2 YFSETQ. The CDR3 sequence is 16 residues long. V lost 0 bases and J lost 1, with 8 bases in between. In DNA, the CDR3 is TGCGCCAGCAGCTTGGAGGGCCTGTCTGGGGCCAACGTCCTGACTTTC. Protein sequence: CASSLEGLSGANVLTF.

V is TRBV13 and J is TRBJ1-4; D perhaps matches TRBD1 (5 bases). Trimming left V 4 bases short and J 0 bases short, with 9 bases between. The V gene's germline CDR1 is PRHDT and CDR2 FYEKMQ (reference sequence). The CDR3 runs 15 residues. CDR3 amino acids: CASSWGRSTNEKLFF. The CDR3 DNA follows: TGTGCCAGCAGCTGGGGACGGTCAACTAATGAAAAACTGTTTTTT. Based on the CDR3 plus reference TRBV13 and TRBJ1-4, the full variable domain is AAGVIQSPRHLIKEKRETATLKCYPIPRHDTVYWYQQGPGQDPQFLISFYEKMQSDKGSIPDRFSAQQFSDYHSELNMSSLELGDSALYFCASSWGRSTNEKLFFGSGTQLSVL.

The chain combines TRBV27 with TRBJ2-7, with TRBD2 as a possible D gene (6 bases). This CDR3 contains 15 residues. The germline CDR1 and CDR2 sequences are MNHEY and SMNVEV (reference sequence). With 2 bases removed from V and 2 bases from J, the gap between germline ends came to 13 bases. Here the CDR3 reads CASSLRAAGAYEQYF. The CDR3 DNA follows: TGTGCCAGCAGTTTACGGGCAGCGGGTGCCTACGAGCAGTACTTC.

The rearrangement uses TRBV3-1 and TRBJ2-1; the D gene is possibly TRBD1 (6 bases). V was cut by 4 bases and J by 4 bases, with 17 bases left in between. Germline V lookup: CDR1 LGHDT, CDR2 YNNKEL (reference sequence). The CDR3 sequence is 16 residues long. The CDR3 protein is CASSLGGRTDYNEQFF. DNA of the CDR3: TGTGCCAGCAGCCTAGGGGGACGGACTGATTACAATGAGCAGTTCTTC.

This chain joins TRBV15 and TRBJ2-5; D may be TRBD1 or TRBD2 (5 bases each). Germline lookup yields CDR1 LNHNV and CDR2 YYDKDF (reference sequence). Trimming left V 1 base short and J 1 base short, with 13 bases between. CDR3 length: 16 amino acids. CDR3 region: CATSRGTAGTQETQYF. The CDR3 DNA reads as TGTGCCACCAGCAGAGGCACCGCAGGGACCCAAGAGACCCAGTACTTC.